This T cell receptor (beta chain) was profiled in a study of cytomegalovirus exposure and HLA in healthy donors. Study-wide background: The early release's HLA-typed donors yielded tens of millions of unique TCRs. General study results and limits: Donor immune exposure was known only as CMV serostatus. Most CMV-associated TCR beta chains were later found to appear HLA-restricted. Across donors, most TCRs were seen rarely, yet some public ones were widespread.

CDR1 is SGDLS, CDR2 YYNGEE, per germline. The CDR3 has 17 amino acids. Trimming at V came to 0 bases and at J to 2 bases, leaving 7 bases not matched to a gene. Vbeta (60) and Jbeta (13) primers were used in the PCR. Some clones are missing from TCRdb's copy, which holds only in-frame ones; the method was immunoSEQ multiplex PCR. The sample shows about 140,000 clones, around 86% of them seen only once. Worth noting for this clone: Antigen unknown.

The sequenced material came from PBMCs. This TCR was recovered from a female donor in good health and CMV-seronegative. This chain connects TRBV9 to TRBJ2-1, with 8 nucleotides matching TRBD2. Written as DNA, the CDR3 is TGTGCCAGCAGCGTAGGTGTTAGCGGGACCGCCTACAATGAGCAGTTCTTC. Translation: CASSVGVSGTAYNEQFF.